This is a list of T cell receptor beta chains from one sample in a study of T-cell reconstitution after alpha-beta-depleted transplantation in children. TCRdb passed the PCR reads through MiXCR, listing each CDR3 protein once. The table lists about 980,000 distinct CDR3 sequences, less than 30% of them singletons. Sequencing used PBMCs, mostly from graft donor cells, obtained 360 days after TCRalphabeta/CD19-depleted stem cell transplant. The receptor set was obtained from a boy in the first two years of life who had a stem cell transplant for SCID, so the T cells may come from the graft donor. Both conserved end residues are part of each CDR3. D genes are given only for firm matches. Clone size is given for some rows only: seen once, a few or many times, or a class if the clone is expanded.

d_call j_call clone_size v_call cdr3_nt cdr3_aa
TRBD1 TRBJ2-1 - TRBV14 TGTGCCAGCAGCCCACAGGGGGCGGGTAATGAGCAGTTCTTC CASSPQGAGNEQFF
TRBD1 TRBJ2-3 - TRBV20-1 TGCAGTGCCCACAGGGGGGACACAGATACGCAGTATTTT CSAHRGDTDTQYF
- TRBJ2-1 - TRBV7-9 TGTGCCAGCAGCTTCACTTTCCAGGGCAACAATGAGCAGTTCTTC CASSFTFQGNNEQFF
- TRBJ1-5 few TRBV16 TGTGCCAGCAGCCAAATGGGTCTAGACAATCAGCCCCAGCATTTT CASSQMGLDNQPQHF
TRBD1 TRBJ2-7 - TRBV20-1 TGCAGTGCTAGAGGGCCGGCAGGGGACAGCTACGAGCAGTACTTC CSARGPAGDSYEQYF
- TRBJ2-1 - TRBV20-1 TGCAGTGCTAGATCCCCTGGCGGGCAGTTCTTC CSARSPGGQFF
- TRBJ2-2 - TRBV29-1 TGCAGCGTGGGGGCAGGGGTGAACACCGGGGAGCTGTTTTTT CSVGAGVNTGELFF
- TRBJ1-1 - TRBV11-2 TGTGCCAGCAGCTTGAGACAGTGGGAGAGGAACACTGAAGCTTTCTTT CASSLRQWERNTEAFF
- TRBJ2-2 - TRBV14 TGTGCCAGCAGCCAAGGTTGGGCCGGGGAGCTGTTTTTT CASSQGWAGELFF
- TRBJ2-2 - TRBV7-2 TGTGCCAGCGGGGGGGCGGGATCGAACACCGGGGAGCTGTTTTTT CASGGAGSNTGELFF
- TRBJ2-7 - TRBV7-9 TGTGCCAGCAGCCCGGGACCTTCGCGCTACGAGCAGTACTTC CASSPGPSRYEQYF
TRBD1 TRBJ2-7 - TRBV12-3/TRBV12-4 TGTGCCAGCACCTTGCGGACAGGGGGCGACGAGCAGTACTTC CASTLRTGGDEQYF
- TRBJ1-5 few TRBV11-3 TGTGCCAGCAGCCGGACAATTAGGAATCAGCCCCAGCATTTT CASSRTIRNQPQHF
TRBD1 TRBJ2-3 - TRBV29-1 TGCAGCGTTGAAGATGGGGGTCGAACAGGGGGCTTTAGCACAGATACGCAGTATTTT CSVEDGGRTGGFSTDTQYF
- TRBJ2-2 - TRBV5-1 TGCGCCAGCAGCTTGGACCCAGGGCGATCGAACACCGGGGAGCTGTTTTTT CASSLDPGRSNTGELFF
- TRBJ2-7 many TRBV5-1 TGTGCCAGCAGCCTGGACACCTACGAGCAGTACTTC CASSLDTYEQYF
- TRBJ1-6 - TRBV12-3/TRBV12-4 TGTGCCAGCAGTTTAGGCCGGACCCGGAGGGGTAATTCACCCCTCCACTTT CASSLGRTRRGNSPLHF
- TRBJ2-1 - TRBV5-1 TGCGCCAGCAGCCCCCTGGGGGGGCAGACTTACAATGAGCAGTTCTTC CASSPLGGQTYNEQFF
TRBD1 TRBJ2-7 - TRBV7-9 TGTGCCAGCAGCCCAGCCGGACAGGGTTTCTACGAGCAGTACTTC CASSPAGQGFYEQYF
- TRBJ2-7 few TRBV11-2 TGTGCCAGCAGCCCCCAGAGGGGGGGTGCCTACGAGCAGTACTTC CASSPQRGGAYEQYF
TRBD2 TRBJ2-3 few TRBV20-1 TGCAGTGCCAGAACAGTAGCGGGGGAGGATACGCAGTATTTT CSARTVAGEDTQYF
- TRBJ2-7 - TRBV18 TGTGCCAGCTCACCATCATCGGAGGGGGCCTACGAGCAGTACTTC CASSPSSEGAYEQYF
TRBD1 TRBJ1-6 - TRBV5-1 TGCGCCAGCAAAAGACAGGGGGCGAATTCACCCCTCCACTTT CASKRQGANSPLHF
TRBD2 TRBJ2-3 - TRBV12-3/TRBV12-4 TGTGCCAGCAGTCCGCAAGCGGGGTTAAGCACAGATACGCAGTATTTT CASSPQAGLSTDTQYF
TRBD1 TRBJ2-7 - TRBV20-1 TGCAGTGCTAGAGGGACAGGGGTTCCCTACGAGCAGTACTTC CSARGTGVPYEQYF
- TRBJ2-3 - TRBV21-1 TGTGCCAGCAGCCCCAGGGCAGGAGGTAGCACAGATACGCAGTATTTT CASSPRAGGSTDTQYF
- TRBJ2-7 - TRBV5-1 TGCGCCAGCAGCTTGGATCTCGCAGGGCTGGCCTACGAGCAGTACTTC CASSLDLAGLAYEQYF
- TRBJ1-2 few TRBV5-1 TGCGCCAGCAGCTTGGTTGGTTCAGGGGAGAACTATGGCTACACCTTC CASSLVGSGENYGYTF
- TRBJ2-1 - TRBV18 TGTGCCAGCTCACCACAGCGTGATGAGCAGTTCTTC CASSPQRDEQFF
TRBD2 TRBJ2-2 few TRBV20-1 TGCAGTGCTATCCCCGGGACTAGCGGGACCGGGGAGCTGTTTTTT CSAIPGTSGTGELFF